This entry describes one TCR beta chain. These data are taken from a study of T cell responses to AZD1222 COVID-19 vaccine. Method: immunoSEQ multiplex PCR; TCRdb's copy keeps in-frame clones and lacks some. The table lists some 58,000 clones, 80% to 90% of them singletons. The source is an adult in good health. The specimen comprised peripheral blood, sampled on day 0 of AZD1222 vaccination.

The CDR3 DNA is TGCGCCAGCAGTGATTTTTCCCCGTGGGTTTACAATGAGCAGTTCTTC. It specifies CASSDFSPWVYNEQFF. V usage is TRBV10-2 and J usage is TRBJ2-1; no firm D call. Between the trimmed V and J ends, which lost 3 bases and 4 bases, there was a span of 16 bases. The CDR3 is 16 amino acids. The germline gives CDR1 WSHSY, CDR2 SAAADI.